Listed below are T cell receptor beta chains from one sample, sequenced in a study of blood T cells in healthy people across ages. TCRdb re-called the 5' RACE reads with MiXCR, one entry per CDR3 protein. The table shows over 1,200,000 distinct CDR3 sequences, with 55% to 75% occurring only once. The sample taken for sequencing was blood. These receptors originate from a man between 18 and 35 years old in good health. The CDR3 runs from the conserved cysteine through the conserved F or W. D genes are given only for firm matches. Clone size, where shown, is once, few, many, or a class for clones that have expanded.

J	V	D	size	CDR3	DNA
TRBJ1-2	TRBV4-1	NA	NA	CASSHGTYGYTF	TGCGCCAGCAGCCACGGGACCTATGGCTACACCTTC
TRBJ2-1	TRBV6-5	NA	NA	CASSYSAGLNEQFF	TGTGCCAGCAGTTACTCGGCCGGACTCAATGAGCAGTTCTTC
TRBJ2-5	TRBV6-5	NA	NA	CASSSPSRRGVETQYF	TGTGCCAGCAGTTCCCCCTCCCGCAGGGGGGTTGAGACCCAGTACTTC
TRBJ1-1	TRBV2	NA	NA	CASNNRAAEAFF	TGTGCCAGCAATAACCGGGCAGCTGAAGCTTTCTTT
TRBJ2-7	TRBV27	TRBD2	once	CASSLSLAGNYEQYF	TGTGCCAGCAGTTTATCACTAGCGGGAAATTACGAGCAGTACTTC
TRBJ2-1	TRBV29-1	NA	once	CSAETQETQFF	TGCAGTGCGGAAACCCAAGAGACCCAGTTCTTC
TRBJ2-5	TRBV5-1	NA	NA	CATGVFQGETQYF	TGCGCCACCGGGGTATTCCAGGGGGAGACCCAGTACTTC
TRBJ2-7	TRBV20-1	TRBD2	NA	CSASGGGRQYEQYF	TGCAGTGCTAGCGGAGGCGGGAGGCAATACGAGCAGTACTTC
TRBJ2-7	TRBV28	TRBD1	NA	CASSLSGQGRGSIYEQYF	TGTGCCAGCAGTTTATCGGGACAGGGGCGGGGATCTATCTACGAGCAGTACTTC
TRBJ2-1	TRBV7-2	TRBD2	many	CASSPLGGAGNEQFF	TGTGCCAGCAGCCCGCTCGGGGGGGCTGGGAATGAGCAGTTCTTC
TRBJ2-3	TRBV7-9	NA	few	CASSPSILGADTQYF	TGTGCCAGCAGCCCCTCTATTCTTGGGGCGGATACGCAGTATTTT
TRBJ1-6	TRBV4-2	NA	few	CASSPANSPLHF	TGTGCCAGCAGCCCCGCTAATTCACCCCTCCACTTT
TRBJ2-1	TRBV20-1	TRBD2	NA	CSSPGTSGSGQFF	TGCAGTTCCCCAGGGACTAGCGGGAGTGGGCAGTTCTTC
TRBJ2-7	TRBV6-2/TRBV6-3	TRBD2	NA	CASSFSTPGLAGAYEQYF	TGTGCCAGCAGTTTCTCCACTCCGGGACTAGCGGGAGCGTACGAGCAGTACTTC
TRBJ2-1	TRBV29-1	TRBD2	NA	CSVEEGTSGDEDSEQFF	TGCAGCGTTGAAGAAGGGACTAGCGGGGACGAGGACAGTGAGCAGTTCTTC
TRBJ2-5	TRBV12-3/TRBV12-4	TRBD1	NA	CASSPYRLGQGSEQYF	TGTGCCAGCAGCCCGTACCGCCTTGGACAGGGGTCTGAGCAGTACTTC
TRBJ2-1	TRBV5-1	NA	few	CASSDQGSYNEQFF	TGCGCCAGCAGCGATCAGGGATCCTACAATGAGCAGTTCTTC
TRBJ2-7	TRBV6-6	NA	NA	CASSYSRDGTFSYEQYF	TGTGCCAGCAGTTACTCGAGGGACGGGACATTCTCCTACGAGCAGTACTTC
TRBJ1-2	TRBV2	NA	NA	CATNKQGLDGYTF	TGTGCCACCAATAAACAGGGTTTAGATGGCTACACCTTC
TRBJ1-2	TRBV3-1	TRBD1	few	CASSQGTPGTGTLHGYTF	TGTGCCAGCAGCCAAGGTACCCCCGGGACAGGGACTCTGCATGGCTACACCTTC
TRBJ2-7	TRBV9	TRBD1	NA	CASSVRTGEAYEQYF	TGTGCCAGCAGCGTACGGACAGGGGAGGCCTACGAGCAGTACTTC
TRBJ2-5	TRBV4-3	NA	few	CASSQDTGSETQYF	TGCGCCAGCAGCCAAGATACAGGGTCGGAGACCCAGTACTTC
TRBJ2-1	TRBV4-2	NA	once	CASSQDRGSSDGEQFF	TGTGCCAGCAGCCAAGATCGAGGGTCTAGTGATGGTGAGCAGTTCTTC
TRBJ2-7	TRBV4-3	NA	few	CASSQSGQLSYEQYF	TGCGCCAGCAGCCAGAGTGGACAGCTATCCTACGAGCAGTACTTC
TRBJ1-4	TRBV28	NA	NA	CASRSRGGLFF	TGTGCCAGCAGGTCAAGGGGGGGACTGTTTTTT
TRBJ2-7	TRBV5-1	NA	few	CASSLGRVSSYEQYF	TGCGCCAGCAGCTTGGGGCGGGTAAGCTCCTACGAGCAGTACTTC
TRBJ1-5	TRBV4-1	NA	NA	CASSPTTADNNQPQHF	TGCGCCAGCAGCCCGACGACAGCAGACAACAATCAGCCCCAGCATTTT
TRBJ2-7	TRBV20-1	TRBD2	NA	CSARDTRSSGVLFSYEQYF	TGCAGTGCTAGAGATACGCGGTCTAGCGGGGTGCTTTTCTCCTACGAGCAGTACTTC
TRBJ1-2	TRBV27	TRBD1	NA	CASSSGQGFDYGYTF	TGTGCCAGCAGTTCGGGACAGGGGTTTGACTATGGCTACACCTTC
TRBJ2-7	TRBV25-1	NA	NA	CASSEFEGSEQYF	TGTGCCAGCAGTGAATTTGAGGGCAGCGAGCAGTACTTC
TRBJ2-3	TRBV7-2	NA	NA	CASSSLSGPDTQYF	TGTGCCAGCAGTTCCCTTAGCGGTCCAGATACGCAGTATTTT
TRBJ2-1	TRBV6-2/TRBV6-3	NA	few	CASRMDSSSYNEQFF	TGTGCCAGCAGAATGGACAGTAGCTCCTACAATGAGCAGTTCTTC
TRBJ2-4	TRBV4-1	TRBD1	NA	CASSPWTGGIETQYF	TGCGCCAGCAGCCCGTGGACAGGGGGCATAGAGACTCAGTACTTC
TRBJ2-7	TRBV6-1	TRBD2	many	CASSGLAGNAEQYF	TGTGCCAGCAGTGGACTAGCGGGCAACGCCGAGCAGTACTTC
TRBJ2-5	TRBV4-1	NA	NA	CASSLDGRLETQYF	TGCGCCAGCAGCCTGGATGGAAGGTTGGAGACCCAGTACTTC
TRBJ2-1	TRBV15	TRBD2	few	CATSTPSGVKFF	TGTGCCACCAGCACCCCTAGCGGGGTGAAGTTCTTC
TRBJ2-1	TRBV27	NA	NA	CASSFSGQPYNEQFF	TGTGCCAGCAGTTTTTCAGGACAGCCCTACAATGAGCAGTTCTTC
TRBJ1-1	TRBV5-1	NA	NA	CASANEVNTEAFF	TGCGCCAGCGCCAATGAGGTGAACACTGAAGCTTTCTTT
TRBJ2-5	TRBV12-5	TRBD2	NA	CASGLYASGGETQYF	TGTGCTAGTGGTTTGTACGCTAGCGGCGGAGAGACCCAGTACTTC
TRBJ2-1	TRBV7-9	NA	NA	CASSSSWGGLSSYNEQFF	TGTGCCAGCAGCTCCTCCTGGGGGGGGCTTTCCTCCTACAATGAGCAGTTCTTC
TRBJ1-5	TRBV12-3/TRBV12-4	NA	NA	CASSYGTDSNQPQHF	TGTGCCAGCAGTTACGGGACTGATTCCAATCAGCCCCAGCATTTT
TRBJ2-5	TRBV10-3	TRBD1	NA	CAIRQPGTGGSETQYF	TGTGCCATCAGACAACCCGGGACAGGGGGTAGTGAGACCCAGTACTTC
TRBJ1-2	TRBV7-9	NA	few	CASSYSSAQRPYGYTF	TGTGCCAGCAGCTACAGCTCTGCCCAGAGGCCCTATGGCTACACCTTC
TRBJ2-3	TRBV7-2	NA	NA	CASSLNWPDTQYF	TGTGCCAGCAGCTTAAACTGGCCAGATACGCAGTATTTT
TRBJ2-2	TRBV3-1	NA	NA	CASSQVLPPNTGELFF	TGTGCCAGCAGCCAGGTCTTGCCGCCGAACACCGGGGAGCTGTTTTTT
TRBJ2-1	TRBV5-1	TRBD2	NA	CASSPARTSGGYYNEQFF	TGCGCCAGCAGCCCAGCCCGTACTAGCGGGGGATATTACAATGAGCAGTTCTTC
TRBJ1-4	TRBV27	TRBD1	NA	CASSFARTGFEKLFF	TGTGCCAGCAGTTTCGCAAGGACAGGATTTGAAAAACTGTTTTTT
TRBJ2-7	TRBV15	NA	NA	CATSRSRTDYEQYF	TGTGCCACCAGCAGATCCCGGACTGACTACGAGCAGTACTTC
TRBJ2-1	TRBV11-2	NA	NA	CASSLGVYEQFF	TGTGCCAGCAGCTTAGGAGTCTATGAGCAGTTCTTC
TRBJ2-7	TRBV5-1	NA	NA	CASSLEQVHFSSYEQYF	TGCGCCAGCAGCTTGGAACAGGTTCACTTCAGCTCCTACGAGCAGTACTTC
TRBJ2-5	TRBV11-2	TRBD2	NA	CASSLDWITRRAGRGDEQYF	TGTGCCAGCAGCTTAGATTGGATTACCCGACGAGCGGGACGTGGGGATGAGCAGTACTTC
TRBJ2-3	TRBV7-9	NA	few	CASSLADPRTDTQYF	TGTGCCAGCAGCTTAGCGGACCCCCGCACAGATACGCAGTATTTT
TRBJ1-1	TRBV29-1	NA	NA	CSVYDLSPEAFF	TGCAGCGTTTATGACTTATCGCCTGAAGCTTTCTTT
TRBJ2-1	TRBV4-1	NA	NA	CASRPLGGRNNEQFF	TGCGCCAGCCGCCCCCTGGGGGGACGAAACAATGAGCAGTTCTTC
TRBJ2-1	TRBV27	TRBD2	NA	CASSSTQSGTSLYNEQFF	TGCGCCAGCAGTTCAACACAATCCGGGACTAGCCTCTACAATGAGCAGTTCTTC